These 16 T cell receptor beta chains came from one sample sequenced in a study of identical twins. Each CDR3 protein is one row after TCRdb ran MiXCR on the 5' RACE reads. The data show 400,000 to 550,000 distinct CDR3 sequences, 14% seen once. Separately, the same data were catalogued under a study of yellow fever vaccine responses in identical twins.

Input material: CD4+ T cells sorted from blood. These receptors were collected from a woman under 30 in good health.

This sequence joins TRBV15 and TRBJ2-6, with D maybe TRBD1 (6 bases). Deletions cut 0 bases from V and 0 bases from J, with 9 bases between. Germline CDR1 and CDR2: LNHNV and YYDKDF (reference sequence). This CDR3 comprises 17 residues. The CDR3 loop is CATSRDRTASGANVLTF. Written as DNA, the CDR3 is TGTGCCACCAGCAGAGATAGGACAGCCTCTGGGGCCAACGTCCTGACTTTC.

This clonotype came up a few times. The chain is built from TRBV7-2 and TRBJ2-7; D perhaps matches TRBD2 (5 bases). CDR3 length: 17 residues. Germline V gene data show CDR1 as SGHTA and CDR2 as FQGNSA. With 0 bases removed from V and 0 bases from J, the gap between germline ends came to 15 bases. The CDR3 spells CASSLASMSGTSYEQYF. The CDR3, as DNA: TGTGCCAGCAGCTTAGCCTCTATGTCGGGAACCTCCTACGAGCAGTACTTC.

This chain joins TRBV21-1 and TRBJ1-1. TRBV21-1 is flagged as a pseudogene. There are 16 residues in the CDR3. The DNA of the CDR3 is TGTGCCAGCAGCAATCCGGGTGGGGGAATGAACACTGAAGCTTTCTTT. Encoded protein: CASSNPGGGMNTEAFF.

This clonotype has just a few counts. The chain carries TRBV12-3 or TRBV12-4 and TRBJ1-5, with 9 nucleotides matching TRBD1. Losses at the gene ends were 5 bases for V and 0 bases for J; bases not matched to a gene: 2. This CDR3 is 15 amino acids long. The CDR3 here is CASSVQGASNQPQHF. The CDR3 region has the DNA TGTGCCAGCAGTGTACAGGGGGCTAGCAATCAGCCCCAGCATTTT.

This clonotype was counted at least ten times. The J gene is TRBJ2-2, the V gene TRBV3-1; D is unresolved. V dropped 0 bases and J dropped 4 bases, with 0 bases sitting between them. The CDR3 length is 12 residues. Germline V gene lookup returns CDR1 LGHDT and CDR2 YNNKEL (reference sequence). The CDR3 sequence: CASSQDTGELFF. The CDR3 nucleotides are TGTGCCAGCAGCCAAGACACCGGGGAGCTGTTTTTT.

The chain uses TRBV11-1 and TRBJ2-3; D might be TRBD1 or TRBD2, each matching 6 bases. The V end lost 6 bases, the J end lost 0 bases, and 28 bases lay between the germline ends. CDR3 length: 20 residues. Germline V CDR1 and CDR2: SGHAT, FQDESV (reference sequence). This CDR3 is CASRPRGLGKPLPSTDTQYF. In DNA form, the CDR3 reads TGTGCCAGCAGACCCCGGGGGCTGGGAAAACCACTACCTAGCACAGATACGCAGTATTTT.

The V and J genes are TRBV11-2 and TRBJ2-3, with TRBD1 as a possible D gene (6 bases). Germline CDR1 is SGHAT and CDR2 is FQNNGV. This CDR3 is built from 15 residues. With 1 base removed from V and 2 bases from J, the gap between germline ends came to 10 bases. CDR3 DNA sequence: TGTGCCAGCAGCTTAGGAGGACAGCCCACAGATACGCAGTATTTT. It codes for CASSLGGQPTDTQYF. Looking up the rest from reference TRBV11-2 and TRBJ2-3 gives the full variable domain: EAGVAQSPRYKIIEKRQSVAFWCNPISGHATLYWYQQILGQGPKLLIQFQNNGVVDDSQLPKDRFSAERLKGVDSTLKIQPAKLEDSAVYLCASSLGGQPTDTQYFGPGTRLTVL.

There are many counts of this clonotype. The V and J genes are TRBV29-1 and TRBJ1-2; D call uncertain. V was pared by 2 bases and J by 3 bases, with 7 bases between. This CDR3 comprises 12 residues. Germline assignment: CDR1 SQVTM and CDR2 ANQGSEA. CDR3 nucleotides: TGCAGCGTTGAACAGACTGACTATGGCTACACCTTC. It specifies CSVEQTDYGYTF.

This clonotype turned up a few times. The J gene is TRBJ2-2, the V gene TRBV7-6; 9 bases are a match to TRBD1. The CDR3 loop spans 15 amino acids. J gave up 4 bases and V 5 bases, and 5 bases lay outside the gene matches. Germline values: CDR1 SGHVS, CDR2 FNYEAQ. CDR3 protein: CASSIQGAGTGELFF. The CDR3 DNA reads as TGTGCCAGCAGCATACAGGGGGCAGGCACCGGGGAGCTGTTTTTT.

This clonotype occurred a few times. J is TRBJ2-2 and V is TRBV6-5, with unresolved D. The CDR3 totals 14 residues. CDR1 MNHEY and CDR2 SVGAGI come from the germline V gene. V gave up 3 bases and J gave up 8 bases, with 13 bases separating them. As DNA, the CDR3 is TGTGCCAGCAGTTATTCCGCCACTGGGGGGGAGCTGTTTTTT. It encodes CASSYSATGGELFF.

A few counts support this clonotype. The V call is TRBV12-3 or TRBV12-4, the J call TRBJ2-2, with 7 bases that match TRBD2. CDR3 length equals 18 residues. After removal of 5 bases from V and 0 bases from J, the junction contained 12 bases not matched to a gene. The CDR3 sequence is CASSPLRLANANTGELFF. CDR3 DNA: TGTGCCAGCAGTCCCCTAAGACTAGCTAACGCGAACACCGGGGAGCTGTTTTTT.

The chain carries TRBV7-9 and TRBJ2-7, with 8 bases matching TRBD1. The junction had 9 bases not matched to a gene; V was cut back by 5 bases and J by 3 bases. The CDR3 is made up of 15 amino acids. Germline V gene lookup returns CDR1 SEHNR and CDR2 FQNEAQ (reference sequence). The CDR3 sequence: CASSPPGQGVYEQYF. As DNA, the CDR3 is TGTGCCAGCAGCCCCCCCGGACAGGGAGTCTACGAGCAGTACTTC.

In this sample, this clonotype turned up a few times. V and J are TRBV24-1 and TRBJ2-7; possible D gene TRBD1, 7 bases. V was clipped by 2 bases and J by 4 bases, with 14 bases between them. CDR1 and CDR2 (germline): KGHDR, SFDVKD. This CDR3 is built from 15 residues. The CDR3, as DNA: TGTGCCACCAGTGATTCAGGGGGAGGTGTGTACGAGCAGTACTTC. It translates to CATSDSGGGVYEQYF.

V is TRBV19 and J is TRBJ2-1, with TRBD1 matching over 7 bases. This CDR3 has 17 amino acids. Per the germline V gene, CDR1 is LNHDA and CDR2 is SQIVND (reference sequence). Trimming took 0 bases from V and 6 from J; bases not matched to a gene: 11. This chain's CDR3 is CASSIDSSVGQSNEQFF. DNA of the CDR3: TGTGCCAGTAGTATAGACTCGAGTGTGGGACAGTCCAATGAGCAGTTCTTC.

This clonotype was counted only a few times. This sequence joins TRBV6-2 or TRBV6-3 and TRBJ2-3; 13 bases are a match to TRBD2. The CDR3 contains 18 residues. V was clipped by 5 bases and J by 0 bases; unmatched bases: 8. Per the germline V gene, CDR1 is MNHEY and CDR2 is SVGEGT. CDR3 residues: CASSPGLAGARSTDTQYF. The CDR3 nucleotides read TGTGCCAGCAGTCCCGGACTAGCGGGGGCCCGTAGCACAGATACGCAGTATTTT.

The chain joins TRBV28 to TRBJ2-2; 8 nucleotides match TRBD1. Trimming cost V 5 bases and J 1 base; bases outside gene matches: 6. This CDR3 is 16 amino acids long. Germline loops: CDR1 MDHEN, CDR2 SYDVKM. In DNA, the CDR3 is TGTGCCAGCAGTCGCAGACAGGGGATGAACACCGGGGAGCTGTTTTTT. This sequence encodes CASSRRQGMNTGELFF.